The clone carrying this TCR beta chain showed up just once. This sample was taken from a study of control samples from healthy donors and cancer patients. Germline CDR1 SGDLS, CDR2 YYNGEE. V trimming: 0 bases; J trimming: 6 bases; junction bases outside the gene matches: 8. The CDR3 extends over 15 amino acids. Repertoires were generated with immunoSEQ multiplex PCR, while TCRdb's copy carries only in-frame clones and drops some. The data contain about 80,000 clones, approximately 91% of them singletons. Material for sequencing was blood. This clonotype originated in a woman in her sixties or seventies in good health. This chain uses TRBV9 with TRBJ2-7; 8 bases map to TRBD1. The CDR3, as DNA: TGTGCCAGCAGCGTAGGGGACGGGACAGGTGTCGAGCAGTACTTC. Translated: CASSVGDGTGVEQYF.